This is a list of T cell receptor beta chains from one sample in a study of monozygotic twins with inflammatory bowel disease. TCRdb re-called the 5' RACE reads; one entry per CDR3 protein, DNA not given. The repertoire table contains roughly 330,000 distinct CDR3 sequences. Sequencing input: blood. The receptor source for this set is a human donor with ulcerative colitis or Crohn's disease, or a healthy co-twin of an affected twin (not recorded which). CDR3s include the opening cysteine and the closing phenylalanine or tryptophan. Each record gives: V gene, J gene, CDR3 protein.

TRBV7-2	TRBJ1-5	CASSLLGPNQPQHF
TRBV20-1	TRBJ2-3	CSARDLRGGNTDTQYF
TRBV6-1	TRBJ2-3	CASSPGPRFSSTDTQYF
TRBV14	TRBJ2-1	CASSQRAVGRPTQFF
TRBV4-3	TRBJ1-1	CASSQVSLVGGTEAFF
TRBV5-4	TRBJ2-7	CASSFRDRGSQEYF
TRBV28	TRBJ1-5	CASARDRANSNQPQHF
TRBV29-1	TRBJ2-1	CSVEANNNEQFF
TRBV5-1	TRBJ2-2	CASSLFGRDTGELFF
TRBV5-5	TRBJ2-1	CASSLLGQVYNEQFF
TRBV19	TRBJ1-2	CASSILPGGYGYTF
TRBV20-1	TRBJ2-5	CSATSLAGSQETQYF
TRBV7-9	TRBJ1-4	CASSTGLSGGNEKLFF
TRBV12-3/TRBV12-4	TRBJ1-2	CASSLNAGGVYGYTF
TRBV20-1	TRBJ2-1	CSALKASGGEGQFF